This TCR beta chain was captured in a study of blood T cell repertoires in COVID-19. Overall study: Researchers got acute and convalescent COVID-19 samples from the United States, Italy and Spain. From T cells, B-cell-depleted T cells, or PBMCs came the material, which was cDNA or gDNA.

V shed 4 bases, J shed 5 bases, and the junction held 28 bases outside the gene matches. The CDR3 runs 22 residues. CDR1 and CDR2 from the germline V gene are MNHEY and SMNVEV (reference sequence). Authors' processing steps: Estimation of nucleated cell counts was performed using reference gene primer amplification. Repertoires were generated with immunoSEQ multiplex PCR, while TCRdb's copy carries only in-frame clones and drops some. For V, J and clone size, that table is used; D and trimming come from the DNA. Of about 60,000 clones in the sample, around 85% are singletons; the top ten hold 9.7%. Sequenced sample: peripheral blood. The chain employs TRBV27 and TRBJ2-4; 8 nucleotides align to TRBD2. The TCR originated in a human donor in a cohort sampled during active COVID-19. In DNA, the CDR3 is TGTGCCAGCAGTTCTATGGCTCGGACCTCCGGGGGGGTTGGGCACAGGGAAAACATTCAGTACTTC. Translated, it gives CASSSMARTSGGVGHRENIQYF.